Below are 2 T cell receptor beta chains sequenced from a single sample in a study of shared clonotypes between healthy human individuals. The table came from immunoSEQ multiplex PCR; TCRdb's copy has only in-frame clones and leaves some out. The sample includes millions of clones, 95% of them seen just once. The sample comprised naive CD4+ T cells sorted from blood. Subset described: CD45RA+ positively selected. These receptors all come from a man between 18 and 35 years old in good health.

This chain joins TRBV13 and TRBJ2-7, with D perhaps matching TRBD2 (5 bases). Trimming removed 6 bases from V and 7 bases from J, with 22 bases in between. In germline, CDR1 is PRHDT, CDR2 FYEKMQ (reference sequence). The CDR3 runs to 15 residues. As DNA, the CDR3 is TGTGCCAGCAGTCAAACCGGTCTAGCCCTCGGGGAGCAGTACTTC. The encoded protein is CASSQTGLALGEQYF.

V usage is TRBV2 and J usage is TRBJ1-2; the D is unclear. Trimming took 3 bases from V and 10 from J, leaving 9 bases between them. This CDR3 has 11 amino acids. Germline lookup yields CDR1 SNHLY and CDR2 FYNNEI. CDR3 sequence reads: CASSDPGFYTF. The CDR3 region has the DNA TGTGCCAGCAGTGACCCGGGGTTCTACACCTTC.